This TCR beta chain was captured by sequencing in a study of T-cell reconstitution after alpha-beta-depleted transplantation in children. Germline V gene data show CDR1 as LGHDT and CDR2 as YNNKEL (reference sequence). Trimming took 0 bases from V and 3 from J, leaving 6 bases between them. This CDR3 contains 13 residues. The library targeted TCRbeta and was prepared with unique molecular identifiers. MiXCR, applied by TCRdb to the PCR reads, yields one record per CDR3 protein. In the table there are over 150,000 distinct CDR3 sequences, 13% to 15% of which are singletons. This clonotype has ten or more counts.

The material was PBMCs from the stem cell graft donor, obtained from the stem cell graft. This receptor was identified in a human donor who donated a stem cell graft to a child with acute lymphoblastic leukemia. The chain carries TRBV3-1 and TRBJ2-7; D gene unclear. The CDR3 DNA sequence: TGTGCCAGCAGCCAAGATCCTTTCTACGAGCAGTACTTC. Its translation: CASSQDPFYEQYF.